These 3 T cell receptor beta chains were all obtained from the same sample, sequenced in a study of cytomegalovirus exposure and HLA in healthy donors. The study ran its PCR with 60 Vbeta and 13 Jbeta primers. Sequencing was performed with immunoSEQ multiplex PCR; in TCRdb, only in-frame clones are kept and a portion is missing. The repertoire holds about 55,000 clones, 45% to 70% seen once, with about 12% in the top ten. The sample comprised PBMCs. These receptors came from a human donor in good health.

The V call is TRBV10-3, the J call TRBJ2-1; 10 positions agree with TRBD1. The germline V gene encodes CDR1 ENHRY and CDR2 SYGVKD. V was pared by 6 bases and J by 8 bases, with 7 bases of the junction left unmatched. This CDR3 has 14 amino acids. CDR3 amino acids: CAIRRDRGRDEQFF. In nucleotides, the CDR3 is TGTGCCATCAGGCGGGACAGGGGACGGGATGAGCAGTTCTTC.

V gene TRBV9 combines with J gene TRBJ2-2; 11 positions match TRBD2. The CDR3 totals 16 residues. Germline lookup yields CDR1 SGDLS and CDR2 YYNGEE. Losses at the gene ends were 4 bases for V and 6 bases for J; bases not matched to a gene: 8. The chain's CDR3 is CASSPRLAGRAGELFF. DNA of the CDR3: TGTGCCAGCAGCCCGAGACTAGCGGGGAGGGCCGGGGAGCTGTTTTTT.

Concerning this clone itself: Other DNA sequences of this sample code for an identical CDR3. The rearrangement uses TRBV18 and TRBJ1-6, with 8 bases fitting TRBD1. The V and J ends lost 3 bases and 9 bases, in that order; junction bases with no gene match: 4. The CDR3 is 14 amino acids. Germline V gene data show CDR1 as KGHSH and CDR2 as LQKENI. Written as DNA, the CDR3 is TGTGCCAGCTCACCCGGACAGGGTCCTTCACCCCTCCACTTT. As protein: CASSPGQGPSPLHF.